This note documents a single T cell receptor beta chain sequence. What it binds is not known. These data belong to a study of cytomegalovirus exposure and HLA in healthy donors. General study results and limits: In vitro assays verified that a few CMV-associated chains recognized CMV antigens specifically.

The V gene's germline CDR1 is SGHVS and CDR2 FNYEAQ. This CDR3 comprises 15 residues. The V end lost 5 bases, the J end lost 2 bases, and 13 bases lay between the germline ends. Produced via immunoSEQ multiplex PCR; TCRdb's table is partial and in-frame only. The table shows 97,000 or so clones, with around nine tenths occurring only once. This TCR came from a woman aged 25-40 years in good health and CMV-seronegative. The chain recombines TRBV7-6 with TRBJ1-3, with D hard to call. The source material was PBMCs. The chain's CDR3 is CASSPVGYPGNTIYF. CDR3 bases: TGTGCCAGCAGCCCCGTGGGCTATCCTGGAAACACCATATATTTT.